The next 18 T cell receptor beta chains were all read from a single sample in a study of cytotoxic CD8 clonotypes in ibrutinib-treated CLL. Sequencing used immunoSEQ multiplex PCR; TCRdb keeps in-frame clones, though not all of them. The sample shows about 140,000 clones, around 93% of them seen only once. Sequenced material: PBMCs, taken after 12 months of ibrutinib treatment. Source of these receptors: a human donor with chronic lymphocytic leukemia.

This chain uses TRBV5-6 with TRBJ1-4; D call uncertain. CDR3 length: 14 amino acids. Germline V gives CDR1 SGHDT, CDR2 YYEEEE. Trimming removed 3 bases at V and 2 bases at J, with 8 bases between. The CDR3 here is CASSSWETNEKLFF. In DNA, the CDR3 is TGTGCCAGCAGCTCCTGGGAGACTAATGAAAAACTGTTTTTT.

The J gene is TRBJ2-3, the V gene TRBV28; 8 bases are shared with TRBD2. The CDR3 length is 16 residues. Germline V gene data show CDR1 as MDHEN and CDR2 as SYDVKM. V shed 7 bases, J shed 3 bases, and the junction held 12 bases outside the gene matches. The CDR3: CASKLPGLDWTDTQYF. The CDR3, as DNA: TGTGCCAGCAAATTACCGGGACTAGATTGGACAGATACGCAGTATTTT.

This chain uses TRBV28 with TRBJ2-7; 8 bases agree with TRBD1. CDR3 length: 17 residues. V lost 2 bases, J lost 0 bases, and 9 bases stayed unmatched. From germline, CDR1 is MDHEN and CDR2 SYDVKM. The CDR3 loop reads CASSLLGQATSSYEQYF. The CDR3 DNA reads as TGTGCCAGCAGTTTACTGGGACAGGCCACGAGCTCCTACGAGCAGTACTTC.

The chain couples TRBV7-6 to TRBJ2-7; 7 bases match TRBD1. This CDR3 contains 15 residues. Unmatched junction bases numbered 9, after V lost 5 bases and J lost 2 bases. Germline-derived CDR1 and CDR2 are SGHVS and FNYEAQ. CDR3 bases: TGTGCCAGCAGCGAGTACCGGGACAGTCCCTACGAGCAGTACTTC. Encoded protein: CASSEYRDSPYEQYF.

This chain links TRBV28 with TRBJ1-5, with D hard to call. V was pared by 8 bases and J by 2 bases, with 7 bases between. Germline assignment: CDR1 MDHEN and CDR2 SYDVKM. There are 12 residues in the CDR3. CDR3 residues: CASSKGNQPQHF. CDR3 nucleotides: TGTGCCAGCTCTAAGGGCAATCAGCCCCAGCATTTT.

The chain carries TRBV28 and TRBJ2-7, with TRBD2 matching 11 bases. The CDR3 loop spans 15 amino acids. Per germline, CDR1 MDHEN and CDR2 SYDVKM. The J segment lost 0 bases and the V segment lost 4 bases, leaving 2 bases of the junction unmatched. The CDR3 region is CASSSGLAGSYEQYF. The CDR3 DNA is TGTGCCAGCAGTTCCGGACTAGCGGGCTCCTACGAGCAGTACTTC.

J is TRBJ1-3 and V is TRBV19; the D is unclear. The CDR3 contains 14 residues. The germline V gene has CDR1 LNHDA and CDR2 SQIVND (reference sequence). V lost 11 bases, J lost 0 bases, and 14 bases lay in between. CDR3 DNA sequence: TGTGCCTCCCAGCTGTCCCCCTCTGGAAACACCATATATTTT. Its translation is CASQLSPSGNTIYF.

Here the CDR3 reads CSVRYSGTEAFF. In DNA form, the CDR3 reads TGCAGCGTTCGGTATTCGGGCACTGAAGCTTTCTTT. This rearrangement joins TRBV29-1 to TRBJ1-1; D remains unclear. This CDR3 is 12 amino acids long. V gave up 5 bases and J gave up 4 bases, with 11 bases separating them. Germline-derived CDR1 and CDR2 are SQVTM and ANQGSEA.

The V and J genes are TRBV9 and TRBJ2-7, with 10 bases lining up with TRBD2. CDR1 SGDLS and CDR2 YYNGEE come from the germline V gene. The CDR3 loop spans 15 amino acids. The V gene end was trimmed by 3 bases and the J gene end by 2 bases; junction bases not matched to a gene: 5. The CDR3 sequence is CASSAGLASAYEQYF. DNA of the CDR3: TGTGCCAGCAGCGCGGGACTAGCGTCCGCCTACGAGCAGTACTTC.

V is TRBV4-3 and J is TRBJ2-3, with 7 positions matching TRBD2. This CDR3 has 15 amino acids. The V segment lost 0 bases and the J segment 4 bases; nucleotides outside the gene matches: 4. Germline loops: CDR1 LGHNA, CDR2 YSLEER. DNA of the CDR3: TGCGCCAGCAGCCAAGATGAGGCGGGAGCAGATACGCAGTATTTT. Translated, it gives CASSQDEAGADTQYF.

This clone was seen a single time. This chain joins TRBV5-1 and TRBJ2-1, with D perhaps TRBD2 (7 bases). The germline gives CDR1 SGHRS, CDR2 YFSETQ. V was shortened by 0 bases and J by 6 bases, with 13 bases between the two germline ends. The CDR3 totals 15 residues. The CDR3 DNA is TGCGCCAGCAGCTTGGGAGCGGGGACAAGCAATGAGCAGTTCTTC. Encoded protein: CASSLGAGTSNEQFF.

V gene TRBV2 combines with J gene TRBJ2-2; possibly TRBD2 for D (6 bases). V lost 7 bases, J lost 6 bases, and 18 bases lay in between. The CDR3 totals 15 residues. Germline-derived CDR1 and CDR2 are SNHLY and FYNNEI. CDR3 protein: CASTTDGGNAGELFF. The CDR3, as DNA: TGTGCCAGCACAACGGACGGGGGTAACGCCGGGGAGCTGTTTTTT.

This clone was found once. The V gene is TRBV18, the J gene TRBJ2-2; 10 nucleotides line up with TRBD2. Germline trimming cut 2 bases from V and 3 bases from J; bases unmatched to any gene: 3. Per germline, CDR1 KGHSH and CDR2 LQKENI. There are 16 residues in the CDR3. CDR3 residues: CASSPGLAGDTGELFF. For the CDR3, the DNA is TGTGCCAGCTCACCAGGCCTAGCGGGAGACACCGGGGAGCTGTTTTTT.

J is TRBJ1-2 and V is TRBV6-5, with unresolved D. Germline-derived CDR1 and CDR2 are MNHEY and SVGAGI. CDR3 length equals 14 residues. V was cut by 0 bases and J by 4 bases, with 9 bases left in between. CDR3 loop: CASSYSYGPYGYTF. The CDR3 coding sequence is TGTGCCAGCAGTTACTCGTACGGACCCTATGGCTACACCTTC.

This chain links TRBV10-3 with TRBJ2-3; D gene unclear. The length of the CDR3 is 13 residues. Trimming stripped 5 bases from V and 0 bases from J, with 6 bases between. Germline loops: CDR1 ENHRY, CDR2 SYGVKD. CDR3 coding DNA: TGTGCCATCAGTCACGTTAGCACAGATACGCAGTATTTT. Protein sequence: CAISHVSTDTQYF.

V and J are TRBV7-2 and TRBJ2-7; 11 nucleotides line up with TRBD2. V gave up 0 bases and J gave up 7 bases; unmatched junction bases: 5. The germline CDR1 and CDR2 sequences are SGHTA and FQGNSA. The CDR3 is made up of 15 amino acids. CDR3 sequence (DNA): TGTGCCAGCAGCTTAGCGGGGACTAGCGGCCTTGAGCAGTACTTC. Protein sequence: CASSLAGTSGLEQYF.

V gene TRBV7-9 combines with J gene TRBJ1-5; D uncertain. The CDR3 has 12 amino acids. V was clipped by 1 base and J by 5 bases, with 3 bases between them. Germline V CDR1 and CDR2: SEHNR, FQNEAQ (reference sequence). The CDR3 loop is CASSLGDQPQHF. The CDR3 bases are TGTGCCAGCAGCTTAGGCGATCAGCCCCAGCATTTT.

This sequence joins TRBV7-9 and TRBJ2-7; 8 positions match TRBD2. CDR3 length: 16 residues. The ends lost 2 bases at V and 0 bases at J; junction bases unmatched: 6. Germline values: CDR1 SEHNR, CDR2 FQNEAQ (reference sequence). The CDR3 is CASSLNLAGGSYEQYF. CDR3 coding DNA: TGTGCCAGCAGCTTAAACCTAGCGGGCGGCTCCTACGAGCAGTACTTC.